Detailed here is one T cell receptor (beta chain). Using constant-segment primers, 5'RACE produced TCR alpha and TCR beta cDNA libraries carrying sample barcodes and UMIs. TCRdb reprocessed the 5' RACE reads via MiXCR and lists one record per CDR3 protein. The data hold a few hundred thousand distinct CDR3 sequences, with about a fifth observed a single time. This sample is part of a study of T-cell memory formation after mild COVID-19. Per germline, CDR1 KGHDR and CDR2 SFDVKD. This CDR3 is built from 16 residues. The V segment lost 4 bases and the J segment 4 bases; nucleotides outside the gene matches: 10.

The chain combines TRBV24-1 with TRBJ2-5, with 8 bases identical to TRBD1. This sequence originates from an adult woman who had mild COVID-19 (a few samples of this study predate the infection). Cell type and time point are not known. The sequenced material came from PBMCs or a T cell subset sorted from them (not recorded which). The CDR3, as DNA: TGTGCCACCAGTGACCGGACAGGGACGATCTCAGAGACCCAGTACTTC. Translation gives CATSDRTGTISETQYF.